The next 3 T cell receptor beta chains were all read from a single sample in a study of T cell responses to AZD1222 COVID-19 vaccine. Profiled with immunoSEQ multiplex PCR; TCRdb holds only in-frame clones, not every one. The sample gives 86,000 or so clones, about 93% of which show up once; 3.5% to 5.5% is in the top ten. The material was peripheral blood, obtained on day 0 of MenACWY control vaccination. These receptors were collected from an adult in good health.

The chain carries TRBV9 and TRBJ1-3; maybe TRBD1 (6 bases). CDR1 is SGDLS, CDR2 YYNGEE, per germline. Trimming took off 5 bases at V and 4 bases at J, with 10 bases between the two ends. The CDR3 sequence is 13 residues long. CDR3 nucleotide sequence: TGTGCCAGCAGTGGACAGTACGGAAACACCATATATTTT. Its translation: CASSGQYGNTIYF.

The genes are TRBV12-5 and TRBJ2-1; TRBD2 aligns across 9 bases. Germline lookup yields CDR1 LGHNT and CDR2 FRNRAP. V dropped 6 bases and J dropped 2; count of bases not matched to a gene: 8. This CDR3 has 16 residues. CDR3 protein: CASGSGASGTYNEQFF. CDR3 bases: TGTGCTAGTGGCTCCGGGGCTAGCGGGACCTACAATGAGCAGTTCTTC.

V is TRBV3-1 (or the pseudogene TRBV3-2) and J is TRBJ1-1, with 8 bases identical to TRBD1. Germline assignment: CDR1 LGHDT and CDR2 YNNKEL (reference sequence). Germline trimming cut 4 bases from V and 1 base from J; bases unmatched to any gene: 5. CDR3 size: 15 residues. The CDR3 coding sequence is TGTGCCAGCAGCCCATGGGACAGGAGGAACACTGAAGCTTTCTTT. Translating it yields CASSPWDRRNTEAFF.